This TCR beta chain originates from a study of beta chain features in type 1 diabetes. Since all of the isolated RNA was reverse transcribed, expressed TCRB transcripts were what got sequenced. The assay was immunoSEQ multiplex PCR, and TCRdb's table has in-frame clones only and misses some. This table holds approximately 150,000 clones, roughly 10% found once. As concerns this clone: Its target is unknown.

In germline, CDR1 is MDHEN, CDR2 SYDVKM. V shed 7 bases and J 4 bases; nucleotides not matched to a gene: 9. The CDR3 contains 15 residues. Overall study results and limits: Sequencing the cDNA could make cells with high TCR expression show up more than they should.

The gene calls are TRBV28 and TRBJ2-2, with 7 bases identical to TRBD1. The sample was central memory CD4+ T cells from blood. This clonotype originated in a woman in her thirties or forties in good health. CDR3 region: CASTQGGTRTGELFF. For the CDR3, the DNA is TGTGCCAGCACACAAGGGGGCACTCGCACCGGGGAGCTGTTTTTT.